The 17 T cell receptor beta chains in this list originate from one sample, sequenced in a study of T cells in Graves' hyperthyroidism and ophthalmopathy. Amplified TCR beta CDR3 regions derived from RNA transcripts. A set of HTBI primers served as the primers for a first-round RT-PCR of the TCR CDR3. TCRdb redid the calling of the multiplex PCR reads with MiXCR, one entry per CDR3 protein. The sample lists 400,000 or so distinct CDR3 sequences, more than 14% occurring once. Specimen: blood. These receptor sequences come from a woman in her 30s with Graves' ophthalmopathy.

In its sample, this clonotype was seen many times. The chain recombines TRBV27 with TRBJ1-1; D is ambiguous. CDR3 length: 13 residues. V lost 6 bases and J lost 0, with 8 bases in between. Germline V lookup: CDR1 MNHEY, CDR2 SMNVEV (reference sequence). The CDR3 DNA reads TGTGCCAGCAGCTTGCAGGTGAACACTGAAGCTTTCTTT. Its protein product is CASSLQVNTEAFF.

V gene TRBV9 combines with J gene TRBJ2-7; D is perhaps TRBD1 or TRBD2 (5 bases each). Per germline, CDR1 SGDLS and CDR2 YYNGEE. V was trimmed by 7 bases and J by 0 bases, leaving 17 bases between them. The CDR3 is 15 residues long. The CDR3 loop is CASSPWAGSSYEQYF. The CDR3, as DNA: TGTGCCAGCTCACCATGGGCAGGGAGCTCCTACGAGCAGTACTTC.

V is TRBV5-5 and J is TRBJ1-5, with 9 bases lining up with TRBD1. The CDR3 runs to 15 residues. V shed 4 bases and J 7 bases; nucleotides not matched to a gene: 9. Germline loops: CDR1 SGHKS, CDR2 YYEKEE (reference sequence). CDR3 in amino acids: CASSVGTGWHQPQHF. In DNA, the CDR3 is TGTGCCAGCAGCGTGGGGACAGGGTGGCACCAGCCCCAGCATTTT.

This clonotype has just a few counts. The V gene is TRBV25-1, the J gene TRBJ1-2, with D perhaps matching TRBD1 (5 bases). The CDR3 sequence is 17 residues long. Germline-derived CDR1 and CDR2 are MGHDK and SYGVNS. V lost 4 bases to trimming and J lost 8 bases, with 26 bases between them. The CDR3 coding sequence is TGTGCCAGCAGTGGTACCGGGACGCAGAGATTTGGTCCAGGCTACACCTTC. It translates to CASSGTGTQRFGPGYTF.

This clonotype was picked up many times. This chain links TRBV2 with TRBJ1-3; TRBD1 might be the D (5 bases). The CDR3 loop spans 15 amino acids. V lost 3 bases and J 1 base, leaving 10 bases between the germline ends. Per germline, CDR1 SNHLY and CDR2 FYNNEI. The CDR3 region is CASSDRRGSGNTIYF. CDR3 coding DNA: TGTGCCAGCAGTGACCGGAGGGGATCTGGAAACACCATATATTTT.

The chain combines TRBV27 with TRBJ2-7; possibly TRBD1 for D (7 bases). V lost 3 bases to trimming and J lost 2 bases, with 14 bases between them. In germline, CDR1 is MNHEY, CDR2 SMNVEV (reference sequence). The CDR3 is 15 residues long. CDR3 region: CASSLRRGVTYEQYF. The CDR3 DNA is TGTGCCAGCAGTTTGCGCAGGGGGGTAACCTACGAGCAGTACTTC.

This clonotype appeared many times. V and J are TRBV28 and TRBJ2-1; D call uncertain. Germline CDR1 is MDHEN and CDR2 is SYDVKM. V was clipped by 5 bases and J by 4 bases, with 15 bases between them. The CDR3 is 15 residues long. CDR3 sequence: CASSTLVNRYNEQFF. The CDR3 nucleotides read TGTGCCAGCAGTACCCTAGTGAACAGATACAATGAGCAGTTCTTC.

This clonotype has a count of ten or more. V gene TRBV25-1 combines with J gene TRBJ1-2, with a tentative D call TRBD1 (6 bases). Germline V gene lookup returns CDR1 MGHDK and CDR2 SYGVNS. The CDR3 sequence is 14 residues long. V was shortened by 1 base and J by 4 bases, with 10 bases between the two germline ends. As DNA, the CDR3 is TGTGCCAGCAGTGAATCCCTGGACAGCTATGGCTACACCTTC. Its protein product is CASSESLDSYGYTF.

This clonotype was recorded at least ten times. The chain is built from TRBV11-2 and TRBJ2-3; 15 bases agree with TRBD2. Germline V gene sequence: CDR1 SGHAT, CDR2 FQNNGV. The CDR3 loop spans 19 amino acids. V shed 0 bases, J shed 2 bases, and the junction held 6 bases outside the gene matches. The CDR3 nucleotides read TGTGCCAGCAGCTTAGAGTGGGGACTAGCGGGGGGCCCCACAGATACGCAGTATTTT. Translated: CASSLEWGLAGGPTDTQYF.

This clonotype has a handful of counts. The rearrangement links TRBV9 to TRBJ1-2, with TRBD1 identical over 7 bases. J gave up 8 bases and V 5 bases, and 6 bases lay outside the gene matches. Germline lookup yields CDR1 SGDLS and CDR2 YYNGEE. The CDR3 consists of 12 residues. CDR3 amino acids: CASSETGQGYTF. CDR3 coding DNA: TGTGCCAGCAGTGAGACAGGGCAAGGCTACACCTTC.

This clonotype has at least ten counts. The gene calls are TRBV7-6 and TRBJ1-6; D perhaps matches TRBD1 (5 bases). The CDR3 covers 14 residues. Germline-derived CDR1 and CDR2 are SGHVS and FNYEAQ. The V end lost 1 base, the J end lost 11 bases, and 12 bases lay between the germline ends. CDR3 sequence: CASSLVETDPPLHF. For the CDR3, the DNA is TGTGCCAGCAGCTTAGTGGAGACAGACCCACCCCTCCACTTT.

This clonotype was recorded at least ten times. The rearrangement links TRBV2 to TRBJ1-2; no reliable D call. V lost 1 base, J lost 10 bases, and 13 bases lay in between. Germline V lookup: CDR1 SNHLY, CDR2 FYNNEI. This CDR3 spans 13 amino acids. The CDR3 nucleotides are TGTGCCAGCAGTGAAGGTCAGGTTTTTGACTACACCTTC. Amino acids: CASSEGQVFDYTF.

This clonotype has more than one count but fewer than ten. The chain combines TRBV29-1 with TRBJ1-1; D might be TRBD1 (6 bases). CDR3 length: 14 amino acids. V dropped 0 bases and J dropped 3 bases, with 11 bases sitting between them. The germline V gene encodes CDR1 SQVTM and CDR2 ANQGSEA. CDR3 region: CSVEEGAGDTEAFF. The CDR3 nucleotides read TGCAGCGTTGAAGAGGGGGCTGGGGACACTGAAGCTTTCTTT.

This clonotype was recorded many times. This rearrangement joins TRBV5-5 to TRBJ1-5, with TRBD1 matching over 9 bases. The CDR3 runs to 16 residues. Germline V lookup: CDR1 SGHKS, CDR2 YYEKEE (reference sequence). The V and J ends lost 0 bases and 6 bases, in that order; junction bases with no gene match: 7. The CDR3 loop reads CASSLDPGQGGQPQHF. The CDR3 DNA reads TGTGCCAGCAGCTTGGACCCGGGACAGGGTGGTCAGCCCCAGCATTTT.

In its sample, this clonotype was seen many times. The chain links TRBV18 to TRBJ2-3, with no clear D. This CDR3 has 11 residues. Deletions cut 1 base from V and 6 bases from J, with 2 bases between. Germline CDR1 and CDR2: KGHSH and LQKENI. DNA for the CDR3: TGTGCCAGCTCACCACAGGATACGCAGTATTTT. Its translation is CASSPQDTQYF.

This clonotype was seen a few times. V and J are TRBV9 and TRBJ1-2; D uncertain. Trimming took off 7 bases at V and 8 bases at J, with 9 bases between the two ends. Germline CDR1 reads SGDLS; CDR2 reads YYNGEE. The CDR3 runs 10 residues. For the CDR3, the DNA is TGTGCCAGCGAGCCGGGCGGCTACACCTTC. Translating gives CASEPGGYTF.

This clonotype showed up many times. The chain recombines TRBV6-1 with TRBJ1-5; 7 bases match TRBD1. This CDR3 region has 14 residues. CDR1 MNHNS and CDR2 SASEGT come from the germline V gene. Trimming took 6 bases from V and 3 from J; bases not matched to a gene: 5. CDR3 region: CASRQGELNQPQHF. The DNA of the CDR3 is TGTGCCAGCAGGCAGGGGGAGCTCAATCAGCCCCAGCATTTT.